This T cell receptor beta chain appears in the sequencing data of a study of T-cell reconstitution after alpha-beta-depleted transplantation in children (dated by TCRdb to the mid-2010s). About the study as a whole: Using TCR repertoire profiling, the study followed T-cell immune reconstitution in a quantitative way in children after TCRalphabeta/CD19-depleted allogeneic hematopoietic cell transplantation.

Interpreted using the paper, the treatment or condition label stands for: allogeneic hematopoietic cell transplantation with graft depleted of TCRalphabeta T cells and CD19 B cells. Transplant recipients were children who received TCRalphabeta/CD19-depleted allogeneic hematopoietic cell grafts. To note about this clonotype: Its antigen has not been determined. Base qualities are not provided; no much larger clone lies one nucleotide away.

Receptors were amplified or captured by PCR. TCRdb records Illumina HiSeq 2500 as the sequencer. TCR libraries were prepared with molecular barcoding, using unique molecular identifiers to normalize TCRbeta repertoire quantification. TCRdb reprocessed the public reads (quality trimming at Q25 with fastp, clone calling with MiXCR) and kept in-frame beta chains. Rows merge per CDR3 protein into single entries with the most common DNA and genes. The sample table records approximately 1,000,000 distinct CDR3 sequences; around 30% of these occur just once. The biggest ten clones account for about 28% of the sample. Reading from cysteine to phenylalanine, the CDR3 counts 14 amino acids. Only the CDR3 DNA stays, 42 bases, in frame from base 1. V and J are trimmed by 2 bases and 8 bases, and the gene matches miss 4 bases of the junction. Broader findings and caveats from the paper: The apparently early recovery of alphabetaT-cell counts about two months after transplant reportedly depended on only several hundred rapidly expanded clones that came from non-depleted graft cells. Over the following months the frequencies of hyperexpanded clones went down, and after one year T-cell counts and TCRbeta diversity were mostly credited to newly produced T cells. In some patients, the high TCRbeta diversity seen at day 60 was put down to recipient T cells and intrathymic progenitors that had survived conditioning.

The sample here was PBMCs, mostly from graft donor cells, taken 360 days after TCRalphabeta/CD19-depleted stem cell transplant. The sequence links TRBV12-3 or TRBV12-4 to TRBJ1-4, and 8 junctional nucleotides match TRBD1. The clonotype comes from a boy under two years old who had a stem cell transplant for SCID, so the T cells may come from the graft donor. The CDR3 reads as follows: CASSLQGAEEKLFF. In nucleotides, the sequence is TGTGCCAGCAGTTTACAGGGGGCGGAAGAAAAACTGTTTTTT.